This T cell receptor (beta chain) appears in the sequencing data of a study of cytomegalovirus exposure and HLA in healthy donors. About the research overall: Earlier work reported 100 million or so unique TCR beta sequences from 150 million to 200 million T cells.

This CDR3 spans 15 amino acids. Trimming stripped 6 bases from V and 0 bases from J, with 13 bases between. Germline V gene sequence: CDR1 SEHNR, CDR2 FQNEAQ (reference sequence). Note on this clone: No antigen is known for it.

Both 60 Vbeta primers and 13 Jbeta primers went into the PCR. The table came from immunoSEQ multiplex PCR; TCRdb's copy has only in-frame clones and leaves some out. The table includes about 160,000 clones, 71% detected once. Study outcomes and limitations: In an earlier analysis, most TCR beta V segments were productive about 87% or about 30% of the time. Among immune exposure information, only CMV serostatus was available. According to reports, the classifier identified cytomegalovirus status with high specificity and sensitivity.

This chain connects TRBV7-9 to TRBJ2-3, with D possibly TRBD1 on 5 matching bases. The TCR sequence derives from a woman in her 30s in good health and CMV-seronegative. The sample comprised PBMCs. In DNA, the CDR3 is TGTGCCAGCAGATCTACAGGTACTAGCACAGATACGCAGTATTTT. Its translation: CASRSTGTSTDTQYF.